One sample yielded the 32 T cell receptor beta chains listed below, sequenced in a study of shared clonotypes between healthy human individuals. Measured with immunoSEQ multiplex PCR; TCRdb has only the in-frame clones, and not every one. The data contain nearly 750,000 clones, 55% to 80% of them singletons. The sample taken for sequencing was memory CD4+ T cells sorted from blood. Subset indicated: CD45RA-negative fraction. The receptors originated from a woman younger than 45 in good health.

The V gene is TRBV7-9, the J gene TRBJ2-7, with D maybe TRBD1 (6 bases). There are 12 residues in the CDR3. V gave up 7 bases and J gave up 2 bases, with 9 bases separating them. From germline, CDR1 is SEHNR and CDR2 FQNEAQ (reference sequence). The CDR3 here is CASNGQTYEQYF. The DNA of the CDR3 is TGTGCCAGCAACGGACAGACCTACGAGCAGTACTTC. Full variable domain (outside the CDR3, taken from reference TRBV7-9 and TRBJ2-7): DTGVSQNPRHKITKRGQNVTFRCDPISEHNRLYWYRQTLGQGPEFLTYFQNEAQLEKSRLLSDRFSAERPKGSFSTLEIQRTEQGDSAMYLCASNGQTYEQYFGPGTRLTVT.

This clone was picked up a small number of times. The gene calls are TRBV2 and TRBJ1-2, with 10 bases lining up with TRBD1. The CDR3 is made up of 15 amino acids. V was clipped by 1 base and J by 2 bases; unmatched bases: 1. Germline-derived CDR1 and CDR2 are SNHLY and FYNNEI. CDR3 loop: CASSEGQGANYGYTF. In nucleotides, the CDR3 is TGTGCCAGCAGTGAAGGACAGGGGGCAAACTATGGCTACACCTTC.

The genes are TRBV25-1 and TRBJ2-1; D not certain. The CDR3 spans 18 residues. The germline V gene has CDR1 MGHDK and CDR2 SYGVNS. V was cut by 4 bases and J by 4 bases, with 23 bases left in between. The chain's CDR3 is CASSGRSTVGIDYNEQFF. CDR3 DNA sequence: TGTGCCAGCAGTGGTCGTTCGACGGTCGGTATAGATTACAATGAGCAGTTCTTC.

This sequence joins TRBV11-2 and TRBJ2-6; D is undetermined. The V gene lost 5 bases and the J gene lost 3 bases, with 5 bases spanning the gap. This CDR3 is built from 13 residues. CDR1 and CDR2 from the germline V gene are SGHAT and FQNNGV. CDR3 sequence reads: CASSLFGANVLTF. The CDR3 DNA is TGTGCCAGCAGCCTCTTTGGGGCCAACGTCCTGACTTTC. Based on the CDR3 plus reference TRBV11-2 and TRBJ2-6, the full variable domain is EAGVAQSPRYKIIEKRQSVAFWCNPISGHATLYWYQQILGQGPKLLIQFQNNGVVDDSQLPKDRFSAERLKGVDSTLKIQPAKLEDSAVYLCASSLFGANVLTFGAGSRLTVL.

This chain connects TRBV9 to TRBJ2-7; the D call may be TRBD1 or TRBD2 (5 bases each). V was shortened by 3 bases and J by 3 bases, with 16 bases between the two germline ends. Germline-derived CDR1 and CDR2 are SGDLS and YYNGEE. This CDR3 is built from 15 residues. CDR3 amino acids: CASSEGEGRIYEQYF. CDR3 sequence (DNA): TGTGCCAGCAGCGAGGGAGAGGGGCGGATCTACGAGCAGTACTTC.

DNA of the CDR3: TGTGCCTGGAGTCCCCTCTCTACGAGCACAGATACGCAGTATTTT. Amino acids: CAWSPLSTSTDTQYF. The genes are TRBV30 and TRBJ2-3; D unclear. CDR3 length equals 15 residues. CDR1 and CDR2 from the germline V gene are GTSNPN and SVGIG (reference sequence). V lost 2 bases and J lost 0, with 12 bases in between.

The chain links TRBV18 to TRBJ2-7; 10 bases agree with TRBD2. The CDR3 is made up of 16 amino acids. Germline values: CDR1 KGHSH, CDR2 LQKENI. After removal of 3 bases from V and 3 bases from J, the junction contained 8 bases not matched to a gene. The CDR3 loop is CASSPALAGVVYEQYF. In DNA form, the CDR3 reads TGTGCCAGCTCACCCGCCCTAGCGGGAGTCGTCTACGAGCAGTACTTC.

This rearrangement joins TRBV10-3 to TRBJ2-3, with 7 nucleotides matching TRBD2. The V gene end was trimmed by 6 bases and the J gene end by 0 bases; junction bases not matched to a gene: 6. From germline, CDR1 is ENHRY and CDR2 SYGVKD. The CDR3 sequence is 15 residues long. The CDR3 is CAIRTSTESTDTQYF. The CDR3, as DNA: TGTGCCATCAGGACTAGCACCGAGAGCACAGATACGCAGTATTTT.

This chain connects TRBV19 to TRBJ2-5; D ambiguous. CDR1 and CDR2 from the germline V gene are LNHDA and SQIVND (reference sequence). The CDR3 is made up of 13 amino acids. Trimming pared 5 bases from V and 1 base from J, leaving 8 bases between. The CDR3 coding sequence is TGTGCCAGTAGTGTGACTGGCCAAGAGACCCAGTACTTC. Residues: CASSVTGQETQYF.

This chain uses TRBV28 with TRBJ2-7; 12 bases agree with TRBD2. The CDR3 has 15 residues. Germline loops: CDR1 MDHEN, CDR2 SYDVKM. J was trimmed by 6 bases and V by 6 bases; bases with no gene match: 9. DNA of the CDR3: TGTGCCAGCAGGAGAACTAGCGGGGGGCGGGGCGAGCAGTACTTC. Protein product: CASRRTSGGRGEQYF.

This clone was detected many times. This CDR3 is also generated by other DNA sequences in the sample. V is TRBV11-3 and J is TRBJ2-1, with 11 positions matching TRBD2. The CDR3 has 15 residues. Germline lookup yields CDR1 SGHNT and CDR2 YENEEA. V dropped 4 bases and J dropped 4; count of bases not matched to a gene: 3. This CDR3 reads CASSSGLADYNEQFF. The DNA of the CDR3 is TGTGCCAGCAGCTCGGGACTAGCGGATTACAATGAGCAGTTCTTC.

In DNA form, the CDR3 reads TGTGCCAGCTCACCAAACGTCGGGAGCCACTCCTACAATGAGCAGTTCTTC. Protein product: CASSPNVGSHSYNEQFF. This sequence joins TRBV18 and TRBJ2-1; tentative D call: TRBD2 (6 bases). The CDR3 covers 17 residues. Looked up from germline, CDR1 is KGHSH and CDR2 is LQKENI. Trimming cost V 2 bases and J 0 bases, with 14 bases left between them.

For the CDR3, the DNA is TGTGCCAGCAGCTTCGGGACTAGCGGGGAGCAAGAGACCCAGTACTTC. This translates into CASSFGTSGEQETQYF. The chain joins TRBV11-3 to TRBJ2-5; 13 positions match TRBD2. Germline values: CDR1 SGHNT, CDR2 YENEEA. J lost 2 bases, V lost 3 bases, and 3 bases had no gene match. CDR3 length: 16 amino acids.

J is TRBJ2-3 and V is TRBV4-1, with 16 positions matching TRBD2. The CDR3 covers 19 residues. The germline gives CDR1 MGHRA, CDR2 YSYEKL. V gave up 2 bases and J gave up 4 bases; unmatched junction bases: 9. The CDR3 protein is CASSQPGTSGRAGADTQYF. The CDR3 nucleotides read TGCGCCAGCAGCCAACCCGGGACTAGCGGGAGGGCCGGGGCAGATACGCAGTATTTT.

The CDR3 DNA follows: TGCGCCAGCAGTGAGGGTGTACAGGGGTTTAGCTACACCTTC. Amino acids: CASSEGVQGFSYTF. V gene TRBV10-2 combines with J gene TRBJ1-2; TRBD1 matches 7 bases. The J segment lost 9 bases and the V segment lost 2 bases, leaving 9 bases of the junction unmatched. The CDR3 runs 14 residues. The germline CDR1 and CDR2 sequences are WSHSY and SAAADI.

This clone was seen only once. The chain has TRBV7-9 and TRBJ2-7; TRBD2 matches 10 bases. Germline lookup yields CDR1 SEHNR and CDR2 FQNEAQ (reference sequence). J lost 4 bases, V lost 4 bases, and 7 bases had no gene match. The CDR3 runs 15 residues. The CDR3, as DNA: TGTGCCAGCAGCTCAGACCTAGCGGGGGCATACGAGCAGTACTTC. Translating it yields CASSSDLAGAYEQYF.

This clone has a single count. The same CDR3 is also encoded by other DNA sequences in this sample. This chain links TRBV29-1 with TRBJ2-7, with D possibly TRBD2 on 5 matching bases. V lost 4 bases and J lost 0, with 7 bases in between. Per the germline V gene, CDR1 is SQVTM and CDR2 is ANQGSEA. The CDR3 extends over 12 amino acids. CDR3 coding DNA: TGCAGCGTTGCTCGGGACTCCTACGAGCAGTACTTC. Translating it yields CSVARDSYEQYF.

The gene calls are TRBV25-1 and TRBJ2-7, with D tentatively TRBD2 (6 bases). Germline values: CDR1 MGHDK, CDR2 SYGVNS. The CDR3 contains 13 residues. The germline V and J ends were trimmed by 6 bases and 3 bases, with 12 bases remaining between them. CDR3 in amino acids: CASSAAGGYEQYF. Here the CDR3 DNA reads TGTGCCAGCAGCGCCGCCGGGGGCTACGAGCAGTACTTC.

The chain links TRBV19 to TRBJ2-7; tentative D call: TRBD1 (6 bases). CDR1 LNHDA and CDR2 SQIVND come from the germline V gene (reference sequence). V was trimmed by 4 bases and J by 5 bases, leaving 12 bases between them. The CDR3 has 13 residues. The CDR3 sequence: CASSKSRGDEQYF. The CDR3 DNA reads as TGTGCCAGTAGTAAGTCCAGGGGCGACGAGCAGTACTTC. Together with reference TRBV19 and TRBJ2-7, the CDR3 gives the full variable domain: DGGITQSPKYLFRKEGQNVTLSCEQNLNHDAMYWYRQDPGQGLRLIYYSQIVNDFQKGDIAEGYSVSREKKESFPLTVTSAQKNPTAFYLCASSKSRGDEQYFGPGTRLTVT.

The V call is TRBV6-1, the J call TRBJ2-2; 8 nucleotides align to TRBD2. V was clipped by 5 bases and J by 4 bases; unmatched bases: 6. This CDR3 is 15 amino acids long. Germline CDR1 and CDR2: MNHNS and SASEGT. The CDR3 coding sequence is TGTGCCAGCAGTACGGGACTAGTAGTCACCGGGGAGCTGTTTTTT. Translation gives CASSTGLVVTGELFF.

This chain links TRBV25-1 with TRBJ1-1; TRBD1 agrees at 7 bases. The CDR3 has 14 amino acids. Germline lookup yields CDR1 MGHDK and CDR2 SYGVNS. Trimming removed 5 bases from V and 1 base from J; junction bases left unmatched: 4. CDR3 DNA sequence: TGTGCCAGCAGTAAGGACAGGAGGAACACTGAAGCTTTCTTT. Protein product: CASSKDRRNTEAFF. The complete variable domain, with remaining parts taken from reference TRBV25-1 and TRBJ1-1, reads EADIYQTPRYLVIGTGKKITLECSQTMGHDKMYWYQQDPGMELHLIHYSYGVNSTEKGDLSSESTVSRIRTEHFPLTLESARPSHTSQYLCASSKDRRNTEAFFGQGTRLTVV.

The chain recombines TRBV27 with TRBJ2-1; 11 bases are shared with TRBD2. This CDR3 is 14 amino acids long. J was trimmed by 6 bases and V by 10 bases; bases with no gene match: 8. CDR1 and CDR2 from the germline V gene are MNHEY and SMNVEV (reference sequence). CDR3 nucleotide sequence: TGTGCCACAATTAGCGGGAGGGTGACCAATGAGCAGTTCTTC. Translating gives CATISGRVTNEQFF.

The V gene is TRBV19, the J gene TRBJ2-3, with 13 bases fitting TRBD2. CDR1 and CDR2 (germline): LNHDA, SQIVND (reference sequence). V trimming: 6 bases; J trimming: 4 bases; junction bases outside the gene matches: 4. The CDR3 loop spans 15 amino acids. Here the CDR3 reads CASRGGLAGADTQYF. The CDR3 nucleotides read TGTGCCAGTAGGGGAGGACTAGCGGGAGCAGATACGCAGTATTTT.

This rearrangement joins TRBV28 to TRBJ1-4, with D maybe TRBD1 (6 bases). The CDR3 is 18 residues long. Germline CDR1 MDHEN, CDR2 SYDVKM. Trimming removed 7 bases at V and 8 bases at J, with 29 bases between. CDR3 sequence reads: CASTSSEGHPQVGEKLFF. DNA of the CDR3: TGTGCCAGCACCAGTTCAGAGGGACACCCGCAAGTAGGCGAAAAACTGTTTTTT.

A note on this clone: Other DNA variants within this sample encode the same CDR3. The DNA for the CDR3 is TGTGCCAGCAGCGTAGGGGGCAACCAAGAGACCCAGTACTTC. Its translation is CASSVGGNQETQYF. The rearrangement uses TRBV9 and TRBJ2-5, with D possibly matching TRBD1 (5 bases). Germline V gives CDR1 SGDLS, CDR2 YYNGEE. The V end was cut by 0 bases, the J end by 0 bases, with 6 bases between. The CDR3 sequence is 14 residues long.

V usage is TRBV6-6 and J usage is TRBJ2-3, with D maybe TRBD2 (5 bases). The CDR3 extends over 13 amino acids. Trimming left V 4 bases short and J 2 bases short, with 7 bases between. Germline-derived CDR1 and CDR2 are MNHNY and SVGAGI (reference sequence). The CDR3 loop is CASSWTATDTQYF. In DNA form, the CDR3 reads TGTGCCAGCAGTTGGACTGCCACAGATACGCAGTATTTT.

The chain employs TRBV19 and TRBJ1-1, with 9 bases that match TRBD1. Germline V CDR1 and CDR2: LNHDA, SQIVND (reference sequence). The CDR3 runs 14 residues. V trimming: 6 bases; J trimming: 4 bases; junction bases outside the gene matches: 6. The CDR3 is CASRTGGAGTEAFF. The CDR3 coding sequence is TGTGCCAGTAGAACAGGGGGCGCAGGCACTGAAGCTTTCTTT.

J is TRBJ1-4 and V is TRBV2, with 7 bases aligning to TRBD1. V was pared by 6 bases and J by 4 bases, with 5 bases of the junction left unmatched. This CDR3 has 14 residues. CDR1 is SNHLY, CDR2 FYNNEI, per germline. CDR3 DNA sequence: TGTGCCAGCAGAGGGACAGATGTTAATGAAAAACTGTTTTTT. It specifies CASRGTDVNEKLFF.

For this clone: The same CDR3 also results from other DNA sequences found in this sample. This sequence joins TRBV11-3 and TRBJ2-3, with a weak D call TRBD1 (5 bases). This CDR3 is built from 15 residues. Germline CDR1 reads SGHNT; CDR2 reads YENEEA. V was trimmed by 5 bases and J by 0 bases, leaving 12 bases between them. CDR3 in amino acids: CASSPRAGSTDTQYF. CDR3 nucleotides: TGTGCCAGCAGCCCCCGGGCAGGGAGCACAGATACGCAGTATTTT.

The chain uses TRBV10-3 and TRBJ1-2; maybe TRBD1 (6 bases). Trimming removed 5 bases from V and 4 bases from J, with 11 bases in between. Germline V gives CDR1 ENHRY, CDR2 SYGVKD. CDR3 length: 13 amino acids. The CDR3 DNA sequence: TGTGCCATCAGTTCGGACAGAGGCTATGGCTACACCTTC. Residues: CAISSDRGYGYTF.

The V gene is TRBV11-2, the J gene TRBJ2-3; TRBD2 aligns across 12 bases. The V segment lost 1 base and the J segment 6 bases; nucleotides outside the gene matches: 2. CDR3 length: 15 residues. Germline V gene data show CDR1 as SGHAT and CDR2 as FQNNGV. CDR3 protein: CASSLALAGGDTQYF. DNA of the CDR3: TGTGCCAGCAGCTTAGCGCTAGCGGGGGGGGATACGCAGTATTTT.

A single count supports this clone. The chain joins TRBV27 to TRBJ1-4; the match to TRBD1 covers 7 bases. The germline V gene encodes CDR1 MNHEY and CDR2 SMNVEV (reference sequence). The CDR3 runs to 16 residues. V shed 6 bases and J 8 bases; nucleotides not matched to a gene: 15. The CDR3 DNA reads as TGTGCCAGCAGCATACACCAAGGGGGCTTTGGGGAAAAACTGTTTTTT. Its protein is CASSIHQGGFGEKLFF.